Listed below are T cell receptor beta chains from one sample, sequenced in a study of OX40 agonist ivuxolimab in advanced cancers. Only in-frame clones appear in the TCRdb table, and some are missing; sequencing was by immunoSEQ multiplex PCR. The table has approximately 69,000 clones, 80% to 90% seen once. Material: CD4+ or CD8+ T cells sorted from blood, obtained in a trial of the OX40 agonist ivuxolimab. The receptors shown here come from an adult with an advanced solid tumor such as melanoma, head and neck, liver or kidney cancer. The CDR3 runs from the conserved cysteine through the conserved F or W. Each record gives: CDR3 length, clone size, J gene, D gene, V gene, CDR3 DNA, CDR3 protein. The D gene is left open where the match is weak. Clone size is shown for a subset of rows, as once, few, many or a class of expanded clone.

>11|NA|TRBJ2-2|NA|TRBV19
TGTGCCAGCAGGAACACCGGGGAGCTGTTTTTT
CASRNTGELFF
>13|few|TRBJ1-2|NA|TRBV7-3
TGTGCCAGCAGCCAAGGGGGGAACTATGGCTACACCTTC
CASSQGGNYGYTF
>16|NA|TRBJ2-5|NA|TRBV5-4
TGTGCCAGCAGCTCGGGAATAAGGGTGCTACAAGAGACCCAGTACTTC
CASSSGIRVLQETQYF
>17|NA|TRBJ1-4|NA|TRBV27
TGTGCCAGCAGTCCTCGACTCCTAGCACTAAATAATGAAAAACTGTTTTTT
CASSPRLLALNNEKLFF
>18|NA|TRBJ2-3|TRBD1|TRBV5-1
TGCGCCAGCAGCTTGGGGGCCACAGGGGGATGGAACACAGATACGCAGTATTTT
CASSLGATGGWNTDTQYF
>14|NA|TRBJ2-7|TRBD2|TRBV7-2
TGTGCCAGCGGGTGGACTAGCGGGACCTACGAGCAGTACTTC
CASGWTSGTYEQYF
>16|NA|TRBJ2-7|NA|TRBV5-6
TGTGCCAGCAGCCTCATAGGGACGGGGAGTCCCTACGAGCAGTACTTC
CASSLIGTGSPYEQYF
>17|NA|TRBJ2-2|TRBD1|TRBV18
TGTGCCAGCTCACAAATGGGACAGGGTCCGAACACCGGGGAGCTGTTTTTT
CASSQMGQGPNTGELFF
>14|NA|TRBJ2-7|NA|TRBV29-1
TGCAGCGTTGTGGGGTCGCAGGGAAGGGGGGAGCAGTACTTC
CSVVGSQGRGEQYF
>15|once|TRBJ2-7|NA|TRBV9
TGTGCCAGCAGCGTATACGGGGGAGACTCCTACGAGCAGTACTTC
CASSVYGGDSYEQYF
>15|NA|TRBJ2-7|TRBD2|TRBV7-9
TGTGCCAGCAGCTTAGGTAGCGGGAGGGCCTACGAGCAGTACTTC
CASSLGSGRAYEQYF
>15|NA|TRBJ2-5|TRBD1|TRBV2
TGTGCCAGCAGGGCCGGGACAGGGGGCGGGGAGACCCAGTACTTC
CASRAGTGGGETQYF
>11|NA|TRBJ1-1|NA|TRBV6-6
TGTGCCAGCACCCTGCCCACTGAAGCTTTCTTT
CASTLPTEAFF
>16|NA|TRBJ1-1|TRBD1|TRBV7-9
TGTGCCAGCAGCTCCCGGGACAGGGTTCGGAACACTGAAGCTTTCTTT
CASSSRDRVRNTEAFF
>15|NA|TRBJ2-7|TRBD1|TRBV18
TGTGCCAGCTCACCACCGACAGGGAACCTGGTCGAGCAGTACTTC
CASSPPTGNLVEQYF
>14|NA|TRBJ2-2|NA|TRBV15
TGTGCCACCAGCAGGTTGGACAGCCCCGGGGAGCTGTTTTTT
CATSRLDSPGELFF
>13|NA|TRBJ1-5|NA|TRBV7-3
TGTGCCAGCAGCCGGCAGAGCAATCAGCCCCAGCATTTT
CASSRQSNQPQHF
>16|NA|TRBJ2-1|TRBD2|TRBV9
TGTGCCAGCAGCGTACCTAGCGGGGGGTCCTACAATGAGCAGTTCTTC
CASSVPSGGSYNEQFF
>16|NA|TRBJ1-2|NA|TRBV18
TGTGCCAGCTCGCCAGCAGGGCCACAGGCTAACTATGGCTACACCTTC
CASSPAGPQANYGYTF
>13|once|TRBJ1-1|NA|TRBV7-2
TGTGCCAGCAGCGGAACCCAGGGTTCGGAAGCTTTCTTT
CASSGTQGSEAFF
>16|NA|TRBJ1-5|NA|TRBV15
TGTGCCACCAGCAGAGATCGGGGGGTCGGCAATCAGCCCCAGCATTTT
CATSRDRGVGNQPQHF
>15|NA|TRBJ2-7|TRBD2|TRBV27
TGTGCCAGCACCAGACTAGCGGGGCTGTCCTACGAGCAGTACTTC
CASTRLAGLSYEQYF